The 21 T cell receptor beta chains listed next were all sequenced from one sample in a study of cytotoxic CD8 clonotypes in ibrutinib-treated CLL. TCRdb's copy holds only in-frame clones and misses some; the assay was immunoSEQ multiplex PCR. This sample carries 35,000 to 55,000 clones, 69% of them seen once, and the ten largest clones take around 13%. The sequences come from PBMCs, collected after 12 months of ibrutinib treatment. The source is a human donor with chronic lymphocytic leukemia.

The chain joins TRBV2 to TRBJ2-7; D unresolved. Germline V CDR1 and CDR2: SNHLY, FYNNEI. The CDR3 sequence is 12 residues long. Trimming removed 0 bases from V and 2 bases from J, with 2 bases in between. CDR3 protein: CASSEAPYEQYF. The CDR3, as DNA: TGTGCCAGCAGTGAAGCACCCTACGAGCAGTACTTC.

This clone was seen a handful of times. The rearrangement joins TRBV10-3 to TRBJ2-7, with D perhaps TRBD1 (6 bases). Germline values: CDR1 ENHRY, CDR2 SYGVKD. The CDR3 has 12 amino acids. V was trimmed by 6 bases and J by 3 bases, leaving 9 bases between them. As DNA, the CDR3 is TGTGCCATCAGCGCGACAGGCTACGAGCAGTACTTC. Its translation: CAISATGYEQYF.

J is TRBJ2-5 and V is TRBV19; 13 nucleotides align to TRBD2. The CDR3 runs 18 residues. Germline trimming cut 4 bases from V and 3 bases from J; bases unmatched to any gene: 11. Germline V gives CDR1 LNHDA, CDR2 SQIVND (reference sequence). CDR3 protein: CASSTSRLAGGIEETQYF. The CDR3 DNA reads TGTGCCAGTAGTACTTCTCGACTAGCGGGGGGAATAGAAGAGACCCAGTACTTC.

The CDR3 loop reads CASSQGAAEPGELFF. CDR3 DNA sequence: TGTGCCAGCAGCCAAGGGGCTGCAGAGCCCGGGGAGCTGTTTTTT. The rearrangement joins TRBV4-2 to TRBJ2-2; D is unresolved. Between the trimmed V and J ends, which lost 1 base and 6 bases, there was a span of 12 bases. The CDR3 is 15 residues long. CDR1 and CDR2 from the germline V gene are LGHNA and YNFKEQ.

V and J are TRBV29-1 and TRBJ1-2, with 10 bases that match TRBD1. The CDR3 length is 15 residues. Unmatched junction bases numbered 7, after V lost 6 bases and J lost 0 bases. CDR1 and CDR2 (germline): SQVTM, ANQGSEA. CDR3 protein: CSVGQGPLANYGYTF. CDR3 DNA: TGCAGCGTGGGACAGGGGCCCCTAGCTAACTATGGCTACACCTTC.

The gene calls are TRBV7-2 and TRBJ2-5, with a weak D call TRBD1 (6 bases). V was trimmed by 3 bases and J by 5 bases, leaving 16 bases between them. The CDR3 is made up of 15 amino acids. Germline V gene sequence: CDR1 SGHTA, CDR2 FQGNSA. The CDR3 loop is CASSLIGQGYETQYF. CDR3 nucleotides: TGTGCCAGCAGCTTGATTGGGCAGGGGTACGAGACCCAGTACTTC. Complete variable domain (other parts from reference TRBV7-2 and TRBJ2-5): GAGVSQSPSNKVTEKGKDVELRCDPISGHTALYWYRQSLGQGLEFLIYFQGNSAPDKSGLPSDRFSAERTGGSVSTLTIQRTQQEDSAVYLCASSLIGQGYETQYFGPGTRLLVL.

The chain is built from TRBV5-4 and TRBJ2-7; D might be TRBD1 or TRBD2, each matching 6 bases. There are 14 residues in the CDR3. Trimming shortened V by 5 bases and J by 6 bases, and 18 bases separated the two germline ends. Germline CDR1 and CDR2: SGHNT and YYREEE (reference sequence). The CDR3: CASSADGGRGEQYF. For the CDR3, the DNA is TGTGCCAGCAGTGCAGATGGGGGGCGAGGCGAGCAGTACTTC. Supplemented by reference TRBV5-4 and TRBJ2-7, the full variable domain reads ETGVTQSPTHLIKTRGQQVTLRCSSQSGHNTVSWYQQALGQGPQFIFQYYREEENGRGNFPPRFSGLQFPNYSSELNVNALELDDSALYLCASSADGGRGEQYFGPGTRLTVT.

The chain combines TRBV6-1 with TRBJ1-4; maybe TRBD1 (5 bases). Deletions cut 9 bases from V and 0 bases from J, with 14 bases between. The CDR3 sequence is 15 residues long. Looked up from germline, CDR1 is MNHNS and CDR2 is SASEGT. The CDR3 nucleotides read TGTGCCAGTAAAGATGGGGGGGCAACTAATGAAAAACTGTTTTTT. Amino acid sequence: CASKDGGATNEKLFF.

The chain has TRBV2 and TRBJ1-5, with unresolved D. The CDR3 length is 13 residues. CDR1 SNHLY and CDR2 FYNNEI come from the germline V gene. With 2 bases removed from V and 9 bases from J, the gap between germline ends came to 11 bases. The CDR3 DNA is TGTGCCAGCAGTGAATCCTCCGTTTGGCCCCAGCATTTT. Encoded protein: CASSESSVWPQHF.

The gene calls are TRBV6-6 and TRBJ2-7; a possible D gene is TRBD1 (6 bases). This CDR3 comprises 11 residues. The germline CDR1 and CDR2 sequences are MNHNY and SVGAGI (reference sequence). V dropped 9 bases and J dropped 1 base, with 7 bases sitting between them. CDR3 sequence (DNA): TGTGCCAGTGGACAGTCCTACGAGCAGTACTTC. This translates into CASGQSYEQYF.

The chain uses TRBV6-5 and TRBJ1-3, with 9 bases lining up with TRBD1. J lost 4 bases, V lost 0 bases, and 4 bases had no gene match. This CDR3 has 16 residues. Germline CDR1 and CDR2: MNHEY and SVGAGI. The CDR3 reads CASSYSRTGAGNTIYF. The CDR3 bases are TGTGCCAGCAGTTACTCGAGGACAGGGGCCGGAAACACCATATATTTT.

The CDR3 coding sequence is TGTGCCAGCAGCGCAACATCATACAATGAGCAGTTCTTC. Translated: CASSATSYNEQFF. The rearrangement joins TRBV7-9 to TRBJ2-1, with D unclear. The CDR3 runs to 13 residues. The V gene lost 5 bases and the J gene lost 4 bases, with 9 bases spanning the gap. In germline, CDR1 is SEHNR, CDR2 FQNEAQ (reference sequence).

This chain connects TRBV6-6 to TRBJ1-5; D possibly corresponds to TRBD1 (5 bases). Trimming pared 6 bases from V and 5 bases from J, leaving 14 bases between. The CDR3 covers 14 residues. The V gene's germline CDR1 is MNHNY and CDR2 SVGAGI (reference sequence). The CDR3 loop reads CASRIPAGHQPQHF. DNA of the CDR3: TGTGCCAGCAGAATACCGGCGGGGCATCAGCCCCAGCATTTT.

This clone appeared once. The rearrangement joins TRBV19 to TRBJ2-1; D remains unclear. Germline CDR1 reads LNHDA; CDR2 reads SQIVND (reference sequence). Trimming shortened V by 1 base and J by 0 bases, and 7 bases separated the two germline ends. This CDR3 is 15 amino acids long. CDR3 nucleotides: TGTGCCAGTAGTATAGGTGGTACCTCCTACAATGAGCAGTTCTTC. This gives the protein CASSIGGTSYNEQFF.

V usage is TRBV7-2 and J usage is TRBJ1-5; D is undetermined. Germline CDR1 and CDR2: SGHTA and FQGNSA. The CDR3 consists of 16 residues. The V end was cut by 1 base, the J end by 0 bases, with 10 bases between. CDR3 sequence reads: CASSLVAGYSNQPQHF. DNA of the CDR3: TGTGCCAGCAGCTTAGTGGCGGGATATAGCAATCAGCCCCAGCATTTT.

This chain links TRBV25-1 with TRBJ2-1; 12 bases map to TRBD2. From germline, CDR1 is MGHDK and CDR2 SYGVNS. This CDR3 region has 15 residues. Germline trimming cut 8 bases from V and 3 bases from J; bases unmatched to any gene: 5. The CDR3 region has the DNA TGTGCCAGCTGCCTGACTAGCGGGGGCTACAATGAGCAGTTCTTC. It yields the protein CASCLTSGGYNEQFF.

The chain couples TRBV9 to TRBJ2-7, with 12 bases lining up with TRBD2. The germline V gene encodes CDR1 SGDLS and CDR2 YYNGEE. The CDR3 spans 18 residues. J was trimmed by 2 bases and V by 3 bases; bases with no gene match: 12. The CDR3 here is CASSATSGTSGFAYEQYF. CDR3 bases: TGTGCCAGCAGCGCAACCTCCGGGACTAGCGGGTTTGCCTACGAGCAGTACTTC.

This chain uses TRBV14 with TRBJ1-2, with TRBD1 identical over 8 bases. The germline gives CDR1 SGHDN, CDR2 FVKESK. The CDR3 has 15 residues. J was trimmed by 7 bases and V by 3 bases; bases with no gene match: 10. The CDR3 region has the DNA TGTGCCAGCAGCCAGTTGGGACAGGTATTGGCTGGCTACACCTTC. It encodes CASSQLGQVLAGYTF.

The chain has TRBV6-4 and TRBJ2-5, with D unresolved. There are 14 residues in the CDR3. CDR1 MRHNA and CDR2 SNTAGT come from the germline V gene. V dropped 4 bases and J dropped 0 bases, with 9 bases sitting between them. CDR3 amino acids: CASSGQVYQETQYF. The DNA of the CDR3 is TGTGCCAGCAGTGGCCAGGTGTACCAAGAGACCCAGTACTTC.

This clone was detected once. The V gene is TRBV7-3, the J gene TRBJ2-3; TRBD2 matches at 7 bases. The J segment lost 3 bases and the V segment lost 4 bases, leaving 10 bases of the junction unmatched. CDR1 is SGHTA and CDR2 is FQGTGA in the germline V gene. The CDR3 runs to 16 residues. The CDR3 loop is CASSSVAGTNTDTQYF. In DNA form, the CDR3 reads TGTGCCAGCAGCTCTGTCGCCGGGACTAATACAGATACGCAGTATTTT.

The chain links TRBV4-2 to TRBJ1-1; D not certain. V dropped 0 bases and J dropped 4 bases, with 6 bases sitting between them. CDR3 length: 13 amino acids. Germline assignment: CDR1 LGHNA and CDR2 YNFKEQ. CDR3 sequence reads: CASSQETRTEAFF. The CDR3, as DNA: TGTGCCAGCAGCCAAGAAACCCGCACTGAAGCTTTCTTT.